This is a list of T cell receptor beta chains from one sample in a study of T cell responses to AZD1222 COVID-19 vaccine. Libraries were prepared by immunoSEQ multiplex PCR; TCRdb keeps only in-frame clonotypes and omits some of them. Of more than 140,000 clones listed, 91% are singletons. Sample: peripheral blood, taken on day 0 of AZD1222 vaccination. The origin of the receptors is an adult in good health. The CDR3 runs from the conserved cysteine through the conserved F or W. Each record gives: V gene, clone size, D gene, J gene, CDR3 DNA, CDR3 protein. The D gene is left open where the match is weak. A clone size is listed for some rows: how often the clone was seen (once, few, many), or a class if it is expanded.

TRBV4-1,-,-,TRBJ2-1,TGCGCCAGCAGCGATTACCCAGAGAATGAGCAGTTCTTC,CASSDYPENEQFF
TRBV19,once,TRBD1,TRBJ2-7,TGTGCCAGTATTTTTACGGGACAGGTCTCCGAGCAGTACTTC,CASIFTGQVSEQYF
TRBV29-1,-,-,TRBJ2-3,TGCAGCGTTGAACCGGGGGCGGTTGATACGCAGTATTTT,CSVEPGAVDTQYF
TRBV6-5,once,-,TRBJ2-3,TGTGCCAGCAGAGCGGGCTTTAGCACAGATACGCAGTATTTT,CASRAGFSTDTQYF
TRBV11-2,-,-,TRBJ2-5,TGTGCCAGCAGCTCGAGCTGGGGGAGGGAGACCCAGTACTTC,CASSSSWGRETQYF
TRBV4-2,-,TRBD2,TRBJ2-5,TGTGCCAGCAGCCAAGCTCTAGCGGGCGGGGAGACCCAGTACTTC,CASSQALAGGETQYF
TRBV20-1,-,-,TRBJ2-1,TGCAGTGCTAGAAGAGGCAATGAGCAGTTCTTC,CSARRGNEQFF
TRBV28,-,-,TRBJ2-7,TGTGCCAGCAGCCCGGGACGCTACGAGCAGTACTTC,CASSPGRYEQYF
TRBV6-2/TRBV6-3,-,TRBD2,TRBJ2-4,TGTGCCAGCAGTACCCCGGGACTAGGGAACATTCAGTACTTC,CASSTPGLGNIQYF
TRBV28,-,TRBD2,TRBJ2-1,TGTGCCACCAGGGAGGGAGCGCGACTAGCGGGCCGGAGCTCCTACAATGAGCAGTTCTTC,CATREGARLAGRSSYNEQFF
TRBV11-2,-,TRBD1,TRBJ2-3,TGTGCCAGCAGCCGTGGCCGGGACAGACTCACAGATACGCAGTATTTT,CASSRGRDRLTDTQYF
TRBV14,-,-,TRBJ2-7,TGTGCCAGCAGCCAGGGCAGGGGAGGGTACGAGCAGTACTTC,CASSQGRGGYEQYF
TRBV6-2/TRBV6-3,-,-,TRBJ1-2,TGTGCCAGCAGTTCGGTTGTGGGCGATCATGGCTACACCTTC,CASSSVVGDHGYTF
TRBV19,-,TRBD1,TRBJ1-5,TGTGCCACCACAGGGGCTTGGAATCAGCCCCAGCATTTT,CATTGAWNQPQHF
TRBV19,-,-,TRBJ2-1,TGTGCCAGTAGTATCGACAGTTTCGGGTTCAATGAGCAGTTCTTC,CASSIDSFGFNEQFF
TRBV27,-,-,TRBJ2-1,TGTGCCAGCAGTTTAGCGGGCAGCATATACAATGAGCAGTTCTTC,CASSLAGSIYNEQFF
TRBV2,-,TRBD1,TRBJ1-5,TGTGCCAGCAGTGTTAAAGGGGGCAGGGATCAGCCCCAGCATTTT,CASSVKGGRDQPQHF
TRBV7-9,few,-,TRBJ2-2,TGTGCCAGCAGCTCCAACGCACGGGTATACACCGGGGAGCTGTTTTTT,CASSSNARVYTGELFF
TRBV18,-,TRBD1,TRBJ1-3,TGTGCCAGCTCTCTCAACCGGGACAGTGGAAACACCATATATTTT,CASSLNRDSGNTIYF
TRBV7-2,-,-,TRBJ2-3,TGTGCCAGCAGCTTAGGACTTGAGGCGGATACGCAGTATTTT,CASSLGLEADTQYF
TRBV7-2,-,-,TRBJ2-2,TGTGCCAGTATTGACGGGGCAGAGGGTCCTATAAACACCGGGGAGCTGTTTTTT,CASIDGAEGPINTGELFF
TRBV2,-,-,TRBJ2-7,TGTGCCACCCGGGACCTATACGAGCAGTACTTC,CATRDLYEQYF
TRBV29-1,-,-,TRBJ1-2,TGCAGCGTTGAACACATGGGCCATGGCTACACCTTC,CSVEHMGHGYTF
TRBV7-2,-,-,TRBJ1-5,TGTGCCAGCAGCTTAGTAGGTGGGGCCCAACTGTTCCGGGGGCCCCAGCATTTT,CASSLVGGAQLFRGPQHF
TRBV7-9,-,TRBD1,TRBJ1-4,TGTGCCAGCCGACAGGGGCCTAATGAAAAACTGTTTTTT,CASRQGPNEKLFF
TRBV7-8,-,-,TRBJ2-7,TGTGCCAGCAGCTGGGGGCGATCCTACGAGCAGTACTTC,CASSWGRSYEQYF
TRBV11-2,-,TRBD2,TRBJ2-1,TGTGCCAGCAGCTCCCGACGGGGATTGCGGGAGGGCAATGAGCAGTTCTTC,CASSSRRGLREGNEQFF
TRBV28,once,-,TRBJ1-2,TGTGCCAGCAGGACCCAATACTATATCCGGAGGACTAACTATGGCTACACCTTC,CASRTQYYIRRTNYGYTF
TRBV11-2,-,-,TRBJ2-7,TGTGCCAGCAGCTCATCTTACGCCGAGGGATCTCCCTACGAGCAGTACTTC,CASSSSYAEGSPYEQYF
TRBV2,-,TRBD2,TRBJ2-3,TGTGCCAGCAGGGAGGGACTAGCGGGAAAAATGGATACGCAGTATTTT,CASREGLAGKMDTQYF
TRBV24-1,-,-,TRBJ2-1,TGTGCCACCAGTGATCCCTCCGGGACACCTGAGCAGTTCTTC,CATSDPSGTPEQFF
TRBV28,-,-,TRBJ1-5,TGTGCCAGCAGGTCCCCCAGAGGGAACGGCAATCAGCCCCAGCATTTT,CASRSPRGNGNQPQHF
TRBV18,-,TRBD1,TRBJ2-1,TGTGCCAGCTCACTCGAAACGACAGGGGGAACTGTGTTCTTC,CASSLETTGGTVFF
TRBV11-2,-,-,TRBJ2-2,TGTGCCAGCAGCCCTGTGGGGACAACTAACACCGGGGAGCTGTTTTTT,CASSPVGTTNTGELFF
TRBV24-1,-,-,TRBJ2-7,TGTGCCACCAGTGATTCAGCCCGTGGAGAGCAGTACTTC,CATSDSARGEQYF
TRBV13,-,TRBD1,TRBJ2-7,TGTGCCAGCAGCCCCACCTGGACAGGGCCCCACGAGCAGTACTTC,CASSPTWTGPHEQYF
TRBV2,-,TRBD2,TRBJ2-1,TGTGCCAGCAGAGCCCCCCACGGGAGGGATGAGCAGTTCTTC,CASRAPHGRDEQFF
TRBV11-2,-,TRBD2,TRBJ2-1,TGTGCCAGCAGCCCGCCCGGGACTAGCGTGATAGAAGAGCAGTTCTTC,CASSPPGTSVIEEQFF
TRBV5-1,-,-,TRBJ2-3,TGCGCCAGCAGCTTACCGGGGGATACGCAGTATTTT,CASSLPGDTQYF
TRBV2,once,TRBD2,TRBJ2-1,TGTGCCAGCAGTACCCGGACTAGCGGGGAATACAATGAGCAGTTCTTC,CASSTRTSGEYNEQFF
TRBV4-2,-,TRBD2,TRBJ2-7,TGTGCCAGCAGCCTCCAACCCGCGGGGGAGACCTACGAGCAGTACTTC,CASSLQPAGETYEQYF
TRBV27,-,-,TRBJ1-1,TGTGCCAGCAGTTTAACAGATTCCAACACTGAAGCTTTCTTT,CASSLTDSNTEAFF
TRBV18,-,TRBD1,TRBJ1-1,TGTGCCAGCTCACCACTTTCCCCGGGACAGAAGACTGAAGCTTTCTTT,CASSPLSPGQKTEAFF
TRBV4-3,-,TRBD2,TRBJ2-1,TGCGCCAGCAGCCAAGATCCGGGGCGGGGGTCCGGTGAGCAGTTCTTC,CASSQDPGRGSGEQFF
TRBV4-1,-,-,TRBJ1-6,TGCGCCAGCAGCCCCCGGACAGAAAATAATTCACCCCTCCACTTT,CASSPRTENNSPLHF